The entry below gives a single T cell receptor (beta chain) sequence along with its context. Its antigen is as yet unknown. The V gene's germline CDR1 is SGHTA and CDR2 FQGNSA. The J segment lost 5 bases and the V segment lost 6 bases, leaving 12 bases of the junction unmatched. CDR3 length: 15 residues. Vbeta (60) and Jbeta (13) primers were used in the PCR. The assay was immunoSEQ multiplex PCR, and TCRdb's table has in-frame clones only and misses some. The data hold approximately 130,000 clones, with about 80% observed a single time. The record originates from a study of cytomegalovirus exposure and HLA in healthy donors. General study findings and limits: Researchers reported in a later analysis that common viral pathogens appeared linked to several top clusters. A few CMV-associated chains were confirmed in vitro to be specific for CMV antigens. In the analysis, some V segments, TRBV6-2 and TRBV6-3 included, were excluded as indistinguishable.

The chain is built from TRBV7-2 and TRBJ2-7, with 8 bases identical to TRBD2. This TCR was sampled from a woman younger than 35 in good health and CMV-seronegative. The sequencing input was PBMCs. CDR3 protein: CASSPALPGGHEQYF. CDR3 in DNA: TGTGCCAGCAGTCCAGCTCTGCCGGGGGGGCACGAGCAGTACTTC.